The 15 T cell receptor beta chains listed next were all sequenced from one sample in a study of T cell responses to AZD1222 COVID-19 vaccine. Sequencing used immunoSEQ multiplex PCR; TCRdb keeps in-frame clones, though not all of them. The sample lists 90,000 to 120,000 clones, around 92% seen once, with 8.5% to 10% in the top ten. The specimen was peripheral blood, collected 28 days after the second AZD1222 dose. The receptor source for this set is an adult who received the AZD1222 COVID-19 vaccine.

This sequence joins TRBV11-2 and TRBJ1-2, with D unclear. The CDR3 is made up of 15 amino acids. The germline V gene has CDR1 SGHAT and CDR2 FQNNGV. The V end was cut by 5 bases, the J end by 5 bases, with 18 bases between. Here the CDR3 DNA reads TGTGCCAGCAGCCCCCGCGAGGGATACTCTTATGGCTACACCTTC. Protein product: CASSPREGYSYGYTF.

The rearrangement uses TRBV11-3 and TRBJ2-5; D call uncertain. This CDR3 region has 17 residues. Germline V gene data show CDR1 as SGHNT and CDR2 as YENEEA. The V end lost 3 bases, the J end lost 0 bases, and 17 bases lay between the germline ends. CDR3 sequence: CASSFNGPESYQETQYF. The CDR3 DNA reads TGTGCCAGCAGCTTTAACGGGCCAGAATCGTACCAAGAGACCCAGTACTTC. The whole variable domain, remainder taken from reference TRBV11-3 and TRBJ2-5, is EAGVVQSPRYKIIEKKQPVAFWCNPISGHNTLYWYLQNLGQGPELLIRYENEEAVDDSQLPKDRFSAERLKGVDSTLKIQPAELGDSAVYLCASSFNGPESYQETQYFGPGTRLLVL.

In this sample, this clone turned up once. The chain carries TRBV27 and TRBJ2-7, with 10 bases fitting TRBD2. The germline gives CDR1 MNHEY, CDR2 SMNVEV (reference sequence). V gave up 6 bases and J gave up 2 bases; unmatched junction bases: 4. This CDR3 is built from 14 residues. In nucleotides, the CDR3 is TGTGCCAGCAGCATACTAGCGGGGACCTACGAGCAGTACTTC. This encodes CASSILAGTYEQYF.

The chain has TRBV19 and TRBJ2-1; unclear D gene. The length of the CDR3 is 20 residues. Germline CDR1 is LNHDA and CDR2 is SQIVND (reference sequence). Trimming left V 3 bases short and J 4 bases short, with 28 bases between. CDR3 amino acids: CASSIFRPALSSTNYNEQFF. In nucleotides, the CDR3 is TGTGCCAGTAGTATCTTTCGCCCGGCATTATCCTCCACAAATTACAATGAGCAGTTCTTC.

The genes are TRBV6-6 and TRBJ2-7; 9 positions agree with TRBD2. After removal of 5 bases from V and 0 bases from J, the junction contained 5 bases not matched to a gene. Germline-derived CDR1 and CDR2 are MNHNY and SVGAGI (reference sequence). The CDR3 spans 15 residues. The CDR3 sequence: CASSHSGGPSYEQYF. The CDR3 DNA reads TGTGCCAGCAGTCATAGCGGGGGCCCCTCCTACGAGCAGTACTTC.

This clone was seen once. V usage is TRBV11-1 and J usage is TRBJ1-3, with D possibly TRBD1 on 6 matching bases. The CDR3 has 15 amino acids. V was trimmed by 5 bases and J by 1 base, leaving 12 bases between them. The germline V gene has CDR1 SGHAT and CDR2 FQDESV (reference sequence). The CDR3 spells CASSQQGRSGNTIYF. The CDR3 nucleotides are TGTGCCAGCAGCCAACAGGGAAGATCTGGAAACACCATATATTTT.

For the CDR3, the DNA is TGTGCCAGCAGCCCGGACGGAACCTACGAGCAGTACTTC. It yields the protein CASSPDGTYEQYF. This sequence joins TRBV12-3 or TRBV12-4 and TRBJ2-7; no clear D gene. V was pared by 6 bases and J by 2 bases, with 11 bases between. The CDR3 extends over 13 amino acids.

The V gene is TRBV12-3 or TRBV12-4, the J gene TRBJ2-4, with 10 nucleotides matching TRBD1. J lost 14 bases, V lost 5 bases, and 6 bases had no gene match. The CDR3 covers 12 residues. CDR3: CASSMGQGIKYF. As DNA, the CDR3 is TGTGCCAGCAGTATGGGACAGGGGATAAAGTACTTC.

This clone was counted once. V gene TRBV7-2 combines with J gene TRBJ2-2; D call uncertain. In germline, CDR1 is SGHTA, CDR2 FQGNSA. The CDR3 spans 12 residues. V lost 1 base to trimming and J lost 7 bases, with 4 bases between them. This CDR3 reads CASSLVGGELFF. The CDR3 DNA sequence: TGTGCCAGCAGCTTAGTCGGCGGGGAGCTGTTTTTT.

This sequence joins TRBV11-2 and TRBJ2-7, with D tentatively TRBD2 (5 bases). CDR1 is SGHAT, CDR2 FQNNGV, per germline. V lost 8 bases and J lost 6, with 20 bases in between. The CDR3 totals 14 residues. The CDR3 region has the DNA TGTGCCAGCGACCGAGGAGGCGTCCTTAGCGAGCAGTACTTC. Translation: CASDRGGVLSEQYF.

The chain employs TRBV20-1 and TRBJ2-7, with D perhaps TRBD1 or TRBD2 (5 bases each). The CDR3 contains 11 residues. With 3 bases removed from V and 3 bases from J, the gap between germline ends came to 6 bases. The germline V gene encodes CDR1 DFQATT and CDR2 SNEGSKA (reference sequence). The CDR3 here is CSASGGYEQYF. For the CDR3, the DNA is TGCAGTGCTAGTGGGGGCTACGAGCAGTACTTC.

The chain has TRBV18 and TRBJ1-4, with unresolved D. In germline, CDR1 is KGHSH, CDR2 LQKENI. V was cut by 3 bases and J by 0 bases, with 11 bases left in between. The CDR3 covers 16 residues. CDR3 residues: CASSPLAGSTNEKLFF. Written as DNA, the CDR3 is TGTGCCAGCTCACCCCTCGCGGGGTCAACTAATGAAAAACTGTTTTTT.

This chain links TRBV7-6 with TRBJ2-1; 7 positions match TRBD2. The trim removed 5 bases at V and 1 base at J, leaving 11 bases unmatched. CDR1 and CDR2 (germline): SGHVS, FNYEAQ. CDR3 length equals 17 residues. CDR3 in amino acids: CASSPRRAGVSYNEQFF. The CDR3 DNA is TGTGCCAGCAGCCCCCGCAGGGCGGGAGTTTCCTACAATGAGCAGTTCTTC.

The chain uses TRBV11-2 and TRBJ1-2, with D perhaps matching TRBD1 (6 bases). The CDR3 covers 14 residues. V was clipped by 5 bases and J by 4 bases, with 14 bases between them. Germline-derived CDR1 and CDR2 are SGHAT and FQNNGV. The DNA for the CDR3 is TGTGCCAGCAGCCGTGACGGGGGGCTCTATGGCTACACCTTC. This translates into CASSRDGGLYGYTF.

This rearrangement joins TRBV3-1 (or the pseudogene TRBV3-2) to TRBJ1-2; D is perhaps TRBD1 (5 bases). V lost 0 bases to trimming and J lost 4 bases, with 18 bases between them. Germline V gene lookup returns CDR1 LGHDT and CDR2 YNNKEL (reference sequence). The length of the CDR3 is 17 residues. CDR3 amino acids: CASSQDTAGLSIYGYTF. The CDR3 region has the DNA TGTGCCAGCAGCCAAGATACAGCAGGGCTCAGCATCTATGGCTACACCTTC.